The source of this T cell receptor (beta chain) is a study of metastatic and nonmetastatic thyroid tumors. Looking at the study overall: Peripheral blood and tumor or nodule samples from malignant and benign thyroid patients were compared.

Ahead of thyroid surgery, no patient had received treatment of any kind. CDR3 size: 13 residues. The germline V and J ends were trimmed by 3 bases and 6 bases, with 9 bases remaining between them. TCRdb reanalyzed the PCR reads via MiXCR. The table has about 9,900 clones, approximately 9.9% seen once. The sample consisted of tumor tissue. The chain joins TRBV12-3 or TRBV12-4 to TRBJ2-1; TRBD2 might be the D (6 bases). This TCR derives from a female donor with papillary thyroid cancer or a benign thyroid nodule (not recorded which). Some clones in this sample may be carry-over from other donors' samples. The CDR3 nucleotides are TGTGCCAGCAGTTTCTGGGAGGTCAATGAGCAGTTCTTC. It specifies CASSFWEVNEQFF.